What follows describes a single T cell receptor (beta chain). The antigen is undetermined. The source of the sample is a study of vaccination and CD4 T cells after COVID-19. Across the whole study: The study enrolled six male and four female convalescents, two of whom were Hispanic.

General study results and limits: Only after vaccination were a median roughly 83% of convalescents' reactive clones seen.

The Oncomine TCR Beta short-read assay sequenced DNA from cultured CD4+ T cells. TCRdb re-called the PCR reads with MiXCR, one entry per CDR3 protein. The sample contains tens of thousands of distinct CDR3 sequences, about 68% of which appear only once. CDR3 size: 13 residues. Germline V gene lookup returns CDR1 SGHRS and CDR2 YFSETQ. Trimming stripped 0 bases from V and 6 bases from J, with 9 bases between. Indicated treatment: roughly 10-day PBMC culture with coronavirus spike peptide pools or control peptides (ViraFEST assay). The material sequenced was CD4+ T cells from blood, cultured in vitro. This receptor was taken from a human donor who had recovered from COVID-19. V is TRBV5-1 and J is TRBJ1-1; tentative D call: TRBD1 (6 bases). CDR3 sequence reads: CASSLGGGAEAFF. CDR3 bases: TGCGCCAGCAGCTTGGGCGGGGGCGCTGAAGCTTTCTTT. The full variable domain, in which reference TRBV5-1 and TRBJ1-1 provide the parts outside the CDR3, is KAGVTQTPRYLIKTRGQQVTLSCSPISGHRSVSWYQQTPGQGLQFLFEYFSETQRNKGNFPGRFSGRQFSNSRSEMNVSTLELGDSALYLCASSLGGGAEAFFGQGTRLTVV.